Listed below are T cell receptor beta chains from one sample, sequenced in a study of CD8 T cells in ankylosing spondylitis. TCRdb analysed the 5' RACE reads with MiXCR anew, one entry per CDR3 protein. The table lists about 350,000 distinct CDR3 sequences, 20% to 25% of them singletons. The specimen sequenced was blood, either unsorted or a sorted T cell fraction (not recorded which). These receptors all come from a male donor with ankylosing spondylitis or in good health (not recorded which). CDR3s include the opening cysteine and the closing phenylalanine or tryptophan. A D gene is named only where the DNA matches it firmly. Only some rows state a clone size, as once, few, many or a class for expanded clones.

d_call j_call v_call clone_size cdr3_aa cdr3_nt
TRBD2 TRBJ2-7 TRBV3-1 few CASSQEMGLAVITGEQYF TGTGCCAGCAGCCAAGAGATGGGACTAGCGGTAATAACGGGAGAGCAGTACTTC
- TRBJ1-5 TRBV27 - CASSPRDALGNQPQHF TGTGCCAGCAGTCCCCGGGACGCCTTAGGCAATCAGCCCCAGCATTTT
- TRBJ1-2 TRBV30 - CAWSVVGDAYGYTF TGTGCCTGGAGTGTAGTAGGGGATGCCTATGGCTACACCTTC
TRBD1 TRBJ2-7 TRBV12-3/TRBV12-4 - CASSLMTGGLGEQYF TGTGCCAGCAGTTTAATGACAGGGGGATTGGGGGAGCAGTACTTC
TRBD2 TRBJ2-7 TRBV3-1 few CASSQITSVEQYF TGTGCCAGCAGCCAAATTACTAGCGTGGAGCAGTACTTC
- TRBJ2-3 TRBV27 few CASSWGAEDTQYF TGTGCCAGCAGTTGGGGAGCGGAAGATACGCAGTATTTT
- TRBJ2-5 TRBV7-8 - CASSLYSGYQETQYF TGTGCCAGCAGCTTATATTCGGGGTACCAAGAGACCCAGTACTTC
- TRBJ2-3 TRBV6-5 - CASSSGYGTDTQYF TGTGCCAGCAGTTCAGGGTACGGCACAGATACGCAGTATTTT
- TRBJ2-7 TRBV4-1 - CASSQEGRPTYEQYF TGCGCCAGCAGCCAAGAGGGCAGGCCCACGTACGAGCAGTACTTC
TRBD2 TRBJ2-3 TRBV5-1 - CASSSHKRGADTDTQYF TGCGCCAGCAGCTCGCACAAGCGGGGGGCAGACACAGATACGCAGTATTTT
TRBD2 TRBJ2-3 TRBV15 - CATSRAALAGPTSTDTQYF TGTGCCACCAGCAGAGCGGCACTAGCGGGGCCTACTAGCACAGATACGCAGTATTTT
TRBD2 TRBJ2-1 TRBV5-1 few CASSSRDYSTNNEQFF TGCGCCAGCAGCTCCAGGGACTACTCAACGAACAATGAGCAGTTCTTC
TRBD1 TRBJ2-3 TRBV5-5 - CASSLGRQGITDTQYF TGTGCCAGCAGCTTAGGGAGACAGGGGATCACAGATACGCAGTATTTT
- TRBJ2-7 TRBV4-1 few CASSQPGFGEQYF TGCGCCAGCAGCCAACCAGGGTTTGGGGAGCAGTACTTC
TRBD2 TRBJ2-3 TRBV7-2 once CASSLSGGRADTQYF TGTGCCAGCAGCCTTAGCGGGGGGCGCGCAGATACGCAGTATTTT